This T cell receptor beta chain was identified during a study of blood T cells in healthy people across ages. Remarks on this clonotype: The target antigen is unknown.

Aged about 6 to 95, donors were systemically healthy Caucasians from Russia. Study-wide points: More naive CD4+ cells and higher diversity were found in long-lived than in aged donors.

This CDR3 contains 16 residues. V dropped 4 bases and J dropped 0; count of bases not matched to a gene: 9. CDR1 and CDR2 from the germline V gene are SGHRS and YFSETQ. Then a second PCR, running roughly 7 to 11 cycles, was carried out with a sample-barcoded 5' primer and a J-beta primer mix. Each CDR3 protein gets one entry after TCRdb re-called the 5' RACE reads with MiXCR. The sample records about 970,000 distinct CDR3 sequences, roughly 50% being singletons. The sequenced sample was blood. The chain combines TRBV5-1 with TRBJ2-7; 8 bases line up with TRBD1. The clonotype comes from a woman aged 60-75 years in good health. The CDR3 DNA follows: TGCGCCAGCAGCACCAGACAGGGGCTGAGCTCCTACGAGCAGTACTTC. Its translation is CASSTRQGLSSYEQYF.